This T cell receptor beta chain was sequenced for a study of blood T cell repertoires in COVID-19. The assay was immunoSEQ multiplex PCR, and TCRdb's table has in-frame clones only and misses some. The top ten hold almost 4.5% of the sample, which has approximately 110,000 clones, around three quarters seen once. This CDR3 comprises 13 residues. Trimming stripped 7 bases from V and 3 bases from J, with 13 bases between. Germline CDR1 is SQVTM and CDR2 is ANQGSEA. The chain links TRBV29-1 to TRBJ2-4; TRBD2 is a possible D gene (5 bases). Sequenced input: peripheral blood. The source is a human donor in a cohort sampled during active or convalescent COVID-19. For the CDR3, the DNA is TGCAGCGCCCGGGGAGTTGGCAAAAACATTCAGTACTTC. Translating gives CSARGVGKNIQYF.